Below, 14 T cell receptor beta chains from the same sample are listed, as sequenced in a study of metastatic and nonmetastatic thyroid tumors. All patients were untreated before thyroid surgery. TCRdb re-clonotyped the PCR reads through MiXCR. The sample comprises around 20,000 clones, approximately 30% of which are singletons, and 13% to 15% rests with the top ten. Sequencing was done on a sample of blood. The receptors stem from a female donor with papillary thyroid cancer or a benign thyroid nodule (not recorded which). Some clones in this sample may be carry-over from other donors' samples.

This clone is judged medium-sized (0.01 to 0.1%). V and J are TRBV4-3 and TRBJ2-1, with 9 bases aligning to TRBD2. The CDR3 is 14 amino acids. CDR1 is LGHNA and CDR2 is YSLEER in the germline V gene. The ends lost 0 bases at V and 8 bases at J; junction bases unmatched: 2. CDR3 DNA sequence: TGCGCCAGCAGCCAAGACTCTAGCGGGGATGAGCAGTTCTTC. As protein: CASSQDSSGDEQFF.

There are a few counts of this clone. The CDR3 DNA sequence: TGTGCCAGCACTGGGGGGGCTGATGGCTACACCTTC. This codes for CASTGGADGYTF. V usage is TRBV6-1 and J usage is TRBJ1-2, with D tentatively TRBD1 (6 bases). CDR3 size: 12 residues. Germline V lookup: CDR1 MNHNS, CDR2 SASEGT. V lost 7 bases and J lost 6, with 12 bases in between.

This clone has only one observation. The genes are TRBV11-2 and TRBJ1-6; 8 bases match TRBD1. The CDR3 has 18 amino acids. Trimming removed 0 bases from V and 6 bases from J; junction bases left unmatched: 10. In germline, CDR1 is SGHAT, CDR2 FQNNGV. The CDR3 sequence: CASSLDIQGGYPNSPLHF. The CDR3 nucleotides are TGTGCCAGCAGCTTAGACATACAGGGGGGCTACCCTAATTCACCCCTCCACTTT.

This clone was counted many times. The chain couples TRBV5-1 to TRBJ2-1; 14 positions match TRBD2. This CDR3 has 16 amino acids. V gave up 3 bases and J gave up 14 bases; unmatched junction bases: 13. Germline assignment: CDR1 SGHRS and CDR2 YFSETQ. The CDR3 sequence: CASSSGLAGVRDREFF. Written as DNA, the CDR3 is TGCGCCAGCAGCTCGGGACTAGCGGGAGTTAGGGACCGGGAGTTCTTC.

This clone occurred many times. This chain links TRBV7-6 with TRBJ2-5, with TRBD2 matching 7 bases. V shed 4 bases, J shed 5 bases, and the junction held 10 bases outside the gene matches. This CDR3 has 15 residues. Germline assignment: CDR1 SGHVS and CDR2 FNYEAQ. CDR3 amino acids: CASSSHQTSPETQYF. CDR3 in DNA: TGTGCCAGCAGCTCCCACCAGACTAGCCCGGAGACCCAGTACTTC.

In its sample, this clone ranks as medium-sized. The V and J genes are TRBV20-1 and TRBJ1-1; no definite D call. With 1 base removed from V and 6 bases from J, the gap between germline ends came to 18 bases. This CDR3 comprises 15 residues. Germline V gene lookup returns CDR1 DFQATT and CDR2 SNEGSKA (reference sequence). The CDR3 DNA reads TGCAGTGCTAGAGGGATGGGCCTAGATTCGTCTGAAGCTTTCTTT. This translates into CSARGMGLDSSEAFF.

By share of the sample, this clone is medium-sized. This chain joins TRBV6-1 and TRBJ2-3, with 7 bases identical to TRBD2. Germline trimming cut 1 base from V and 2 bases from J; bases unmatched to any gene: 9. The CDR3 is 17 residues long. Germline CDR1 is MNHNS and CDR2 is SASEGT. The CDR3 reads CASSEVVGGGATDTQYF. The CDR3 DNA sequence: TGTGCCAGCAGTGAAGTGGTCGGGGGAGGGGCCACAGATACGCAGTATTTT.

As concerns this clone: The conserved phenylalanine or tryptophan normally closing the CDR3 is absent here, so this likely arose from a read error. The V and J genes are TRBV20-1 and TRBJ1-2; D is possibly TRBD1 (5 bases). The germline V gene encodes CDR1 DFQATT and CDR2 SNEGSKA (reference sequence). The length of the CDR3 is 15 residues. The CDR3 nucleotides read TGCAGTGGTAGAGTTCCTGTTGGGGCAGGGAACGGCTACACCTTG. The encoded protein is CSGRVPVGAGNGYTL.

This clone has ten or more counts. The rearrangement joins TRBV25-1 to TRBJ2-2; 12 nucleotides match TRBD2. V gave up 6 bases and J gave up 1 base; unmatched junction bases: 0. The germline gives CDR1 MGHDK, CDR2 SYGVNS. This CDR3 is 15 amino acids long. This CDR3 is CASRLAGGNTGELFF. CDR3 nucleotides: TGTGCCAGCAGACTAGCGGGGGGGAACACCGGGGAGCTGTTTTTT.

The rearrangement uses TRBV30 and TRBJ2-3; no clear D. Germline loops: CDR1 GTSNPN, CDR2 SVGIG (reference sequence). Deletions cut 4 bases from V and 6 bases from J, with 5 bases between. The CDR3 length is 10 residues. As DNA, the CDR3 is TGTGCCTGGAAATCCGATACGCAGTATTTT. The encoded protein is CAWKSDTQYF. Filled out from reference TRBV30 and TRBJ2-3, the complete variable domain reads SQTIHQWPATLVQPVGSPLSLECTVEGTSNPNLYWYRQAAGRGLQLLFYSVGIGQISSEVPQNLSASRPQDRQFILSSKKLLLSDSGFYLCAWKSDTQYFGPGTRLTVL.

Sample share makes this clone medium-sized. The V call is TRBV10-3, the J call TRBJ2-3, with D perhaps TRBD1 (6 bases). Between the trimmed V and J ends, which lost 10 bases and 6 bases, there was a span of 20 bases. CDR3 size: 14 residues. Looked up from germline, CDR1 is ENHRY and CDR2 is SYGVKD. The CDR3 protein is CATAVGGADDTQYF. CDR3 nucleotides: TGTGCCACCGCCGTTGGGGGCGCAGACGATACGCAGTATTTT.

This clone has more than one count but fewer than ten. A read error may produce the germline difference seen at one junction end. This chain uses TRBV6-1 with TRBJ1-5; no firm D call. The germline gives CDR1 MNHNS, CDR2 SASEGT. The CDR3 contains 14 residues. The CDR3 loop reads CARWSGLGNQHQHF. DNA for the CDR3: TGTGCCAGGTGGTCGGGGTTAGGAAATCAGCACCAGCATTTT.

This clone is deemed medium-sized. The chain has TRBV20-1 and TRBJ2-7; possible D gene TRBD1, 5 bases. V was cut by 5 bases and J by 2 bases, with 13 bases left in between. The CDR3 has 13 amino acids. CDR1 and CDR2 from the germline V gene are DFQATT and SNEGSKA (reference sequence). CDR3: CSAGASGTYEQYF. CDR3 bases: TGCAGTGCTGGGGCTTCGGGCACCTACGAGCAGTACTTC.

This clone was seen only a few times. The chain joins TRBV2 to TRBJ1-1; weak D call: TRBD1 (5 bases). Germline CDR1 is SNHLY and CDR2 is FYNNEI. This CDR3 comprises 14 residues. V lost 8 bases, J lost 0 bases, and 13 bases lay in between. This CDR3 reads CASQGAGLNTEAFF. CDR3 in DNA: TGTGCCAGCCAAGGGGCAGGGCTGAACACTGAAGCTTTCTTT.